A single sample is the source of the 17 T cell receptor beta chains below, sequenced in a study of blood T cells in healthy people across ages. PCR was performed a second time for roughly 7 to 11 cycles using a sample-barcoded 5' primer and a J-beta primer mix. Using its own MiXCR run on the 5' RACE reads, TCRdb lists one record per CDR3 protein. The table includes around 750,000 distinct CDR3 sequences, roughly 50% detected once. The sample was blood. These receptors all come from a man older than 75 in good health.

The sample holds one count of this clonotype. The chain uses TRBV5-1 and TRBJ2-3, with 11 bases that match TRBD1. The CDR3 is 15 amino acids. Germline V lookup: CDR1 SGHRS, CDR2 YFSETQ. Trimming at V came to 4 bases and at J to 6 bases, leaving 7 bases not matched to a gene. CDR3 DNA sequence: TGCGCCAGCAGCCTAGGACAGGGGGCCAAGGATACGCAGTATTTT. Protein sequence: CASSLGQGAKDTQYF. Complete variable domain (other parts from reference TRBV5-1 and TRBJ2-3): KAGVTQTPRYLIKTRGQQVTLSCSPISGHRSVSWYQQTPGQGLQFLFEYFSETQRNKGNFPGRFSGRQFSNSRSEMNVSTLELGDSALYLCASSLGQGAKDTQYFGPGTRLTVL.

This clonotype was counted between two and nine times. This chain links TRBV5-1 with TRBJ2-4, with TRBD1 matching over 10 bases. The J call may be in error: the DNA end matches TRBJ2-7 better. CDR3 length: 14 residues. Per the germline V gene, CDR1 is SGHRS and CDR2 is YFSETQ. The CDR3 nucleotides read TGCGCCAGCAGCTTACCGGGACAGGGGCGCGAGCAGTACTTC. This encodes CASSLPGQGREQYF.

The chain couples TRBV9 to TRBJ2-5; 7 bases are shared with TRBD2. Trimming took 3 bases from V and 4 from J; bases not matched to a gene: 9. The CDR3 is 15 residues long. The germline V gene encodes CDR1 SGDLS and CDR2 YYNGEE. In DNA form, the CDR3 reads TGTGCCAGCAGCGAGGCGGGAGTTGGTGGAGAGACCCAGTACTTC. This encodes CASSEAGVGGETQYF.

This clonotype was counted only a few times. The gene calls are TRBV24-1 and TRBJ2-2; 7 bases are shared with TRBD1. The length of the CDR3 is 14 residues. The germline V gene has CDR1 KGHDR and CDR2 SFDVKD. V gave up 10 bases and J gave up 0 bases; unmatched junction bases: 4. The CDR3 loop reads CATGTDANTGELFF. CDR3 in DNA: TGTGCCACGGGGACAGACGCGAACACCGGGGAGCTGTTTTTT.

This chain links TRBV12-3 or TRBV12-4 with TRBJ2-6; D is possibly TRBD2 (5 bases). The CDR3 is 14 residues long. V dropped 6 bases and J dropped 3 bases, with 9 bases sitting between them. CDR3 DNA: TGTGCCAGCAGCCCCGGACTTGGGGCCAACGTCCTGACTTTC. The encoded protein is CASSPGLGANVLTF.

The rearrangement joins TRBV6-2 or TRBV6-3 to TRBJ1-1; D gene uncertain. The V end lost 6 bases, the J end lost 2 bases, and 16 bases lay between the germline ends. CDR1 and CDR2 (germline): MNHEY, SVGEGT. The CDR3 consists of 15 residues. The CDR3: CASRFRSNYNTEAFF. CDR3 coding DNA: TGTGCCAGCAGATTCCGCTCAAATTATAACACTGAAGCTTTCTTT.

This clonotype was found a few times. The chain carries TRBV20-1 and TRBJ2-5; TRBD2 matches 14 bases. V was clipped by 6 bases and J by 4 bases; unmatched bases: 7. Germline CDR1 is DFQATT and CDR2 is SNEGSKA (reference sequence). The CDR3 totals 15 residues. As DNA, the CDR3 is TGCAGTGCACCGACTAGCGGGGGGGCAGGAGAGACCCAGTACTTC. It translates to CSAPTSGGAGETQYF.

CDR3 in DNA: TGTGCCAGCAGCTTAGTCGGCGGGAGGGCCTACGAGCAGTACTTC. It codes for CASSLVGGRAYEQYF. The gene calls are TRBV11-2 and TRBJ2-4; 9 bases map to TRBD2. Gene TRBJ2-7 matches the end of the DNA better, so the J call may be wrong. The CDR3 loop spans 15 amino acids. The V gene's germline CDR1 is SGHAT and CDR2 FQNNGV.

The rearrangement uses TRBV20-1 and TRBJ2-3, with 10 positions matching TRBD1. V lost 5 bases to trimming and J lost 3 bases; unmatched junction nucleotides: 8. The CDR3 is made up of 15 amino acids. Germline V gives CDR1 DFQATT, CDR2 SNEGSKA (reference sequence). DNA for the CDR3: TGCAGTGCTGCCGGGACAGGGGAGAGGACAGATACGCAGTATTTT. Protein product: CSAAGTGERTDTQYF.

The genes are TRBV29-1 and TRBJ2-1; 10 bases are a match to TRBD2. Germline V gene sequence: CDR1 SQVTM, CDR2 ANQGSEA. The ends lost 7 bases at V and 1 base at J; junction bases unmatched: 7. The CDR3 is made up of 15 amino acids. The CDR3 loop is CSADPAGGSYNEQFF. The DNA for the CDR3 is TGCAGCGCTGACCCAGCGGGAGGGTCCTACAATGAGCAGTTCTTC.

The chain links TRBV5-1 to TRBJ1-2, with 8 bases that match TRBD1. V shed 0 bases, J shed 3 bases, and the junction held 7 bases outside the gene matches. CDR3 length: 16 residues. Germline loops: CDR1 SGHRS, CDR2 YFSETQ. CDR3 DNA: TGCGCCAGCAGCTTGGATAGGACAGGGCTTGACTATGGCTACACCTTC. Protein: CASSLDRTGLDYGYTF.

This chain connects TRBV5-5 to TRBJ2-7; D call uncertain. CDR1 and CDR2 from the germline V gene are SGHKS and YYEKEE (reference sequence). The CDR3 loop spans 15 amino acids. Trimming removed 1 base from V and 1 base from J, with 12 bases in between. For the CDR3, the DNA is TGTGCCAGCAGCTTGTCCCGTAGGACGTCCTACGAGCAGTACTTC. Translated, it gives CASSLSRRTSYEQYF.

The rearrangement uses TRBV28 and TRBJ2-5; 9 bases line up with TRBD2. The CDR3 totals 16 residues. Trimming cost V 1 base and J 1 base; bases outside gene matches: 4. Germline lookup yields CDR1 MDHEN and CDR2 SYDVKM. CDR3 nucleotide sequence: TGTGCCAGCAGTTTATCGGCTAGCGGGGTCCAAGAGACCCAGTACTTC. This sequence encodes CASSLSASGVQETQYF.

The chain couples TRBV24-1 to TRBJ2-1; TRBD1 agrees at 12 bases. There are 14 residues in the CDR3. V lost 7 bases, J lost 5 bases, and 2 bases stayed unmatched. CDR1 and CDR2 (germline): KGHDR, SFDVKD. CDR3 sequence (DNA): TGTGCCACCAGCCGGGACAGGGGGCACAATGAGCAGTTCTTC. Its translation: CATSRDRGHNEQFF.

A few counts support this clonotype. The rearrangement joins TRBV27 to TRBJ2-1; 8 nucleotides align to TRBD2. Germline CDR1 and CDR2: MNHEY and SMNVEV (reference sequence). The CDR3 totals 15 residues. Germline trimming cut 0 bases from V and 4 bases from J; bases unmatched to any gene: 2. CDR3 bases: TGTGCCAGCAGTTTATCGGCTAGCGGGTACAATGAGCAGTTCTTC. Translated: CASSLSASGYNEQFF.

The genes are TRBV7-2 and TRBJ1-6; the match to TRBD1 covers 11 bases. This CDR3 contains 18 residues. Germline V gene sequence: CDR1 SGHTA, CDR2 FQGNSA. Trimming cost V 4 bases and J 6 bases; bases outside gene matches: 11. CDR3 in DNA: TGTGCCAGCAGCTCCTTGCGGACAGGGGGCATCGGTAATTCACCCCTCCACTTT. Its protein product is CASSSLRTGGIGNSPLHF. The full variable domain, in which reference TRBV7-2 and TRBJ1-6 provide the parts outside the CDR3, is GAGVSQSPSNKVTEKGKDVELRCDPISGHTALYWYRQSLGQGLEFLIYFQGNSAPDKSGLPSDRFSAERTGGSVSTLTIQRTQQEDSAVYLCASSSLRTGGIGNSPLHFGNGTRLTVT.

A few counts support this clonotype. This sequence joins TRBV4-2 and TRBJ1-4; D uncertain. Germline V gene lookup returns CDR1 LGHNA and CDR2 YNFKEQ. This CDR3 is 12 amino acids long. Deletions cut 4 bases from V and 5 bases from J, with 5 bases between. In nucleotides, the CDR3 is TGTGCCAGCAGCCGCTCCAATGAAAAACTGTTTTTT. Translation: CASSRSNEKLFF.